The entry that follows covers one T cell receptor (beta chain) sequence. Its antigen remains unknown. Primers: 60 Vbeta forward and 13 Jbeta reverse. Per the authors' pipeline: Later, 75 million to 100 million unique TCR beta chains were counted in an analysis, and about 12 million of them were shared. Sequencing was performed with immunoSEQ multiplex PCR; in TCRdb, only in-frame clones are kept and a portion is missing. The D gene and trimming were derived from the DNA, and the V and J assignments and clone size from that table. The sample carries under 200,000 clones, approximately 81% recorded once. The sample originates from a study of cytomegalovirus exposure and HLA in healthy donors. The study, taken as a whole, reports: No immune exposure information besides CMV serostatus was available. Cytomegalovirus association was assigned to about 150 TCR beta chains. Several of the most significant clusters appeared, in a later analysis, to be linked to common viral pathogens.

The sample consisted of PBMCs. This clonotype was obtained from a man aged 50 to 59 in good health and CMV-seronegative.

The CDR3 DNA sequence: TGTGCTAGTGGTTTGCCGAACGGGGAGCGGGGCCCGGATACGCAGTATTTT. Translated: CASGLPNGERGPDTQYF. The genes are TRBV12-5 and TRBJ2-3; 7 bases fit TRBD2. Germline loops: CDR1 LGHNT, CDR2 FRNRAP. CDR3 length equals 17 residues. The ends lost 2 bases at V and 6 bases at J; junction bases unmatched: 14.